The entry below gives a single TCR beta chain sequence along with its context. This clonotype was observed many times. No cognate antigen has been identified for it. No much larger clone exists at a distance of one base, and base qualities are not known. The trim is 4 bases for V and 3 bases for J, with a gap of 9 bases between the germline ends. CDR1 and CDR2 are read off the germline V gene (reference sequence) as SGHAT and FQDESV. Reading from cysteine to phenylalanine, the CDR3 counts 13 amino acids. Left in the record is the CDR3 DNA by itself, 39 bases read in frame from the first base. The reads were generated on an Illumina HiSeq 2000. Multiplex PCR amplification was used to build the TCR beta chain libraries. High-throughput sequencing was used to analyze the amplified TCR beta chain products. In-frame beta chains were kept once TCRdb had trimmed the public reads at Q25 with fastp and called clones with MiXCR. Rows are combined by CDR3 protein, so each entry shows the most common genes and DNA. The sample table records roughly 130,000 distinct CDR3 sequences; 15% to 20% of these occur just once. The top ten hold under 4.5% of the sample.

Lymph node samples came from the axillary draining lymph nodes of breast cancer patients. This entry is derived from a study of breast tumors, draining lymph nodes, adjacent tissues (dated by TCRdb to about 2016). Concerning the study at large: The study compared TCR beta repertoires across tumor, adjacent nontumor tissue and axillary lymph nodes from breast cancer patients. In human breast cancer, the study set out to evaluate how tumor, surrounding tissue and draining lymph node repertoires relate to one another and whether T cells may move between these sites.

The research as a whole found: In luminal-like breast cancer, tumor and nontumor tissue repertoires resembled each other significantly more than in basal-like breast cancer. The data were considered consistent with the idea that most tumor T cells come from the lymph node and then expand in tumor tissue. The conclusion that tumor T cells originate in lymph nodes was framed as consistent with a hypothesis rather than directly demonstrated. T-cell repertoire diversity in tumors was found to be lower than in lymph nodes but higher than in nontumor tissue, and preferential V and J gene usage was observed.

The sequencing input was axillary lymph node tissue. The clonotype comes from a female donor with breast cancer. Some clones in this sample may be carry-over from other donors' samples. This chain is built from TRBV11-1 and TRBJ2-5, with TRBD2 perhaps the D gene, on 5 matching bases. The nucleotides read TGTGCCAGCAGCTCTAACGGGAAAGAGACCCAGTACTTC. This sequence encodes CASSSNGKETQYF. The variable domain in full, with residues beyond the CDR3 obtained from the reference TRBV11-1 and TRBJ2-5 genes, is EAEVAQSPRYKITEKSQAVAFWCDPISGHATLYWYRQILGQGPELLVQFQDESVVDDSQLPKDRFSAERLKGVDSTLKIQPAELGDSAMYLCASSSNGKETQYFGPGTRLLVL.